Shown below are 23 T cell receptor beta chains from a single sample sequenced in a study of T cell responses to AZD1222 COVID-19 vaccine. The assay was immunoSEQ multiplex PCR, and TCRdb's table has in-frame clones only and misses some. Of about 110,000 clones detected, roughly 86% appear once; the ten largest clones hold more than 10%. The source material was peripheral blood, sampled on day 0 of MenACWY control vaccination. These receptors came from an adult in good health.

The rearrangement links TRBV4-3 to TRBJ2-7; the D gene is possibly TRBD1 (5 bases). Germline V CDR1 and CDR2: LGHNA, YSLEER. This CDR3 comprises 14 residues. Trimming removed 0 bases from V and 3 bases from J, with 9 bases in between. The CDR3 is CASSQDRTNYEQYF. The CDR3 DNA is TGCGCCAGCAGCCAAGACAGGACAAACTACGAGCAGTACTTC.

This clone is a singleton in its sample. In DNA, the CDR3 is TGTGCCAGCAGTTTAAAGGTTAGGGACTATGGCTACACCTTC. It codes for CASSLKVRDYGYTF. This sequence joins TRBV27 and TRBJ1-2, with D hard to call. The germline CDR1 and CDR2 sequences are MNHEY and SMNVEV (reference sequence). CDR3 length: 14 amino acids. V dropped 2 bases and J dropped 3 bases, with 10 bases sitting between them.

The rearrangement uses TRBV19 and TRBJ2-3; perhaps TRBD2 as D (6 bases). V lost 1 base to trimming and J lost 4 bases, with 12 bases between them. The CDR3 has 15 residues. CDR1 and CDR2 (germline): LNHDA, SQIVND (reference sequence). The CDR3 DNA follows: TGTGCCAGTAGTATAGGAACGGGGGAGCCAGATACGCAGTATTTT. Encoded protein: CASSIGTGEPDTQYF.

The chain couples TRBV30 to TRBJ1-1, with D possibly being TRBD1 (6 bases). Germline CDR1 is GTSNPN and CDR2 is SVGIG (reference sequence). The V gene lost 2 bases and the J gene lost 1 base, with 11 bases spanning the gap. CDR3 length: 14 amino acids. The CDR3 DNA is TGTGCCTGGAGTCGGGGGCTTCGGAACACTGAAGCTTTCTTT. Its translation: CAWSRGLRNTEAFF.

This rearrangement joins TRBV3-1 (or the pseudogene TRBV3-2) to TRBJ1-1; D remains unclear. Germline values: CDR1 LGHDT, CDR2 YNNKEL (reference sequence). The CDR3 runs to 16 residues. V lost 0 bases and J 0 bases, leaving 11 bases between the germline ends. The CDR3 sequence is CASSQDRAEMNTEAFF. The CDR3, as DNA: TGTGCCAGCAGCCAAGATCGGGCGGAGATGAACACTGAAGCTTTCTTT.

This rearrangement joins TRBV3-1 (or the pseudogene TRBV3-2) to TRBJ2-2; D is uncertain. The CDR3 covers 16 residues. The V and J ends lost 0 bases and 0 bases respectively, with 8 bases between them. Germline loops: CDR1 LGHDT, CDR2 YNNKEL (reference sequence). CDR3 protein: CASSQDLSTNTGELFF. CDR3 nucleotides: TGTGCCAGCAGCCAAGATCTCAGTACGAACACCGGGGAGCTGTTTTTT.

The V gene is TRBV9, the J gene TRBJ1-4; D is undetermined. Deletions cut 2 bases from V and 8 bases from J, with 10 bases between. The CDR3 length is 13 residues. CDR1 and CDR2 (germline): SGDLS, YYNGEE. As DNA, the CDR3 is TGTGCCAGCAGCGTTACCCACGGGGAAAAACTGTTTTTT. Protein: CASSVTHGEKLFF.

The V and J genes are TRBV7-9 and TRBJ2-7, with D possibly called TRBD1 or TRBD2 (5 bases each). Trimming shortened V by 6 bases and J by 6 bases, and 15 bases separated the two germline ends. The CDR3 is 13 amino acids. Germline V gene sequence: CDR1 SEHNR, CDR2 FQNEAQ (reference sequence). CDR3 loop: CASSWGRETEQYF. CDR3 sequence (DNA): TGTGCCAGCAGTTGGGGACGGGAAACCGAGCAGTACTTC.

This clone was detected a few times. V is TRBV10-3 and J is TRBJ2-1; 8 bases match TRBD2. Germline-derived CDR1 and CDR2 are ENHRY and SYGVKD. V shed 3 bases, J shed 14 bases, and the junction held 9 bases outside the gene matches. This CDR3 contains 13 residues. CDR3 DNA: TGTGCCATCAGTGAAATGACTAGCGCTTCAGAGTTCTTC. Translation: CAISEMTSASEFF.

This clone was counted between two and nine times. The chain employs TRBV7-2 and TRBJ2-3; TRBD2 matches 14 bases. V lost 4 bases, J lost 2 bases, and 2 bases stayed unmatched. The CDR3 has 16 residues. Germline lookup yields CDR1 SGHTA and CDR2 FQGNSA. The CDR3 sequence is CASSSGLAGATDTQYF. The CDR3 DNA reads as TGTGCCAGCAGCTCGGGACTAGCGGGGGCCACAGATACGCAGTATTTT. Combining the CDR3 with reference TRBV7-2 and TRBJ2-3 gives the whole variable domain GAGVSQSPSNKVTEKGKDVELRCDPISGHTALYWYRQSLGQGLEFLIYFQGNSAPDKSGLPSDRFSAERTGGSVSTLTIQRTQQEDSAVYLCASSSGLAGATDTQYFGPGTRLTVL.

CDR3 protein: CASSASLGGAGDTQYF. DNA for the CDR3: TGTGCCAGCAGCGCTTCCCTAGGGGGCGCGGGAGATACGCAGTATTTT. This chain links TRBV7-2 with TRBJ2-3, with TRBD1 matching 7 bases. Trimming at V came to 5 bases and at J to 5 bases, leaving 13 bases not matched to a gene. Germline V gene sequence: CDR1 SGHTA, CDR2 FQGNSA. The CDR3 is 16 residues long.

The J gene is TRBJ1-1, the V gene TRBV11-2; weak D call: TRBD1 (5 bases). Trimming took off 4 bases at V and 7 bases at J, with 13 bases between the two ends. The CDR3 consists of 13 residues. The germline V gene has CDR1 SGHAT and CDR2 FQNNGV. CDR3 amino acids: CASSSAGHSEAFF. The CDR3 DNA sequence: TGTGCCAGCAGCTCAGCAGGGCATAGTGAAGCTTTCTTT.

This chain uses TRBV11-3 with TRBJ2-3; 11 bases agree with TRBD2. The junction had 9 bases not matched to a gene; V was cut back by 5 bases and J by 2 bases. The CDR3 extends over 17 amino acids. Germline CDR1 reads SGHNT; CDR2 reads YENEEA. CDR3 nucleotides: TGTGCCAGCAGCGCAGGGGCTAGCGGGGGGCCCACAGATACGCAGTATTTT. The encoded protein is CASSAGASGGPTDTQYF.

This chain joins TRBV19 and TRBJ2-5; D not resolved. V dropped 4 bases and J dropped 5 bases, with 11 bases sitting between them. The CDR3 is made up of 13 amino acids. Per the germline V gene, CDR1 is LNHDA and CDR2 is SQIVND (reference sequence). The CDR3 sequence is CASSRRSWETQYF. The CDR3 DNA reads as TGTGCCAGTAGTAGACGGAGTTGGGAGACCCAGTACTTC.

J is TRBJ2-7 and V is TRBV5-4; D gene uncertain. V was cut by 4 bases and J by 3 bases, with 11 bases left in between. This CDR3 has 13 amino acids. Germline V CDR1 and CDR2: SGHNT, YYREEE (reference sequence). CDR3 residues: CASSILPVYEQYF. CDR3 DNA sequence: TGTGCCAGCAGCATCCTTCCGGTCTACGAGCAGTACTTC.

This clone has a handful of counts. The CDR3 protein is CASSHRSEKLFF. The DNA for the CDR3 is TGTGCCAGCAGCCATCGGAGTGAAAAACTGTTTTTT. The chain couples TRBV4-2 to TRBJ1-4; D remains unclear. CDR1 and CDR2 (germline): LGHNA, YNFKEQ. This CDR3 has 12 residues. V was pared by 3 bases and J by 7 bases, with 6 bases between.

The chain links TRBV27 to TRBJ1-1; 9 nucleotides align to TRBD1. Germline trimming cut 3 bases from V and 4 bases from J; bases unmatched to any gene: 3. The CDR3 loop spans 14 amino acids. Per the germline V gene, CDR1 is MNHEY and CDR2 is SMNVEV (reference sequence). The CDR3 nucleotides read TGTGCCAGCAGTTTTGACAGGGGGGCCACTGAAGCTTTCTTT. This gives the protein CASSFDRGATEAFF.

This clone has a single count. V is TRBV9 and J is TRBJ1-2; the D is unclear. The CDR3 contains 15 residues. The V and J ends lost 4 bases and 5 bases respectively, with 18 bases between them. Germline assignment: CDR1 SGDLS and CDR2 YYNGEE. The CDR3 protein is CASSPSPQVSYGYTF. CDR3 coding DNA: TGTGCCAGCAGCCCATCTCCCCAGGTCTCTTATGGCTACACCTTC. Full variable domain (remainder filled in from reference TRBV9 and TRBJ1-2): DSGVTQTPKHLITATGQRVTLRCSPRSGDLSVYWYQQSLDQGLQFLIQYYNGEERAKGNILERFSAQQFPDLHSELNLSSLELGDSALYFCASSPSPQVSYGYTFGSGTRLTVV.

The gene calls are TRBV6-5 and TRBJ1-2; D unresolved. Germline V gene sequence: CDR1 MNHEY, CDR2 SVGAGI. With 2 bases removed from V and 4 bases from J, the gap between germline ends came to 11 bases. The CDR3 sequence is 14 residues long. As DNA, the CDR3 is TGTGCCAGCAGTTACAGGGTCCCTCTCTATGGCTACACCTTC. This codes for CASSYRVPLYGYTF.

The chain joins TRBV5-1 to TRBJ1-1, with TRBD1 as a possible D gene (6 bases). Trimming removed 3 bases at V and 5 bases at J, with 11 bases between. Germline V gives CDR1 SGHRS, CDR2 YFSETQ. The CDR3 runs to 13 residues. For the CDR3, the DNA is TGCGCCAGCAGCTCAAACAGGGAAACTGAAGCTTTCTTT. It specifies CASSSNRETEAFF.

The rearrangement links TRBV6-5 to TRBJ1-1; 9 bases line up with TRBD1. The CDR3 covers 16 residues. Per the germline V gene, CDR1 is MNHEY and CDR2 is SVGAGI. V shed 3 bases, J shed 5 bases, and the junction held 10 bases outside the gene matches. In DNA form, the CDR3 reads TGTGCCAGCAGTTATTTCCTCCCGGGACAGGGTACTGAAGCTTTCTTT. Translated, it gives CASSYFLPGQGTEAFF.

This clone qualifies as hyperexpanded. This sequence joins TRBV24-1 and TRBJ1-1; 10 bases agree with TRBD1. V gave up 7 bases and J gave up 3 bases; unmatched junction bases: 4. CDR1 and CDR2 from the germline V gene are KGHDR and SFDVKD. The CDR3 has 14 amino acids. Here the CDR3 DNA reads TGTGCCACCAGGCCGGGACAGGGGTACACTGAAGCTTTCTTT. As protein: CATRPGQGYTEAFF.

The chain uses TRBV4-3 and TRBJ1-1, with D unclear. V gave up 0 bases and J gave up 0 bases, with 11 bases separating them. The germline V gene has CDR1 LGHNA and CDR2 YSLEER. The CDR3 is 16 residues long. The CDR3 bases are TGCGCCAGCAGCCAAGAGAATAACCTCGTGAACACTGAAGCTTTCTTT. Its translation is CASSQENNLVNTEAFF.